This is a list of T cell receptor beta chains from one sample in a study of blood T cells in healthy people across ages. TCRdb processed the 5' RACE reads anew with MiXCR; each CDR3 protein has one entry. This table has 650,000 to 1,000,000 distinct CDR3 sequences, around 45% appearing once. Sequencing used blood. These receptors came from a man older than 75 in good health. CDR3s include the opening cysteine and the closing phenylalanine or tryptophan. Each record gives: V gene, clone size, J gene, D gene, CDR3 DNA, CDR3 protein. The D gene is left open where the match is weak. Expanded clones get a size class; other rows say once, few or many, or leave the size out.

>TRBV20-1|-|TRBJ2-5|TRBD2
TGCAGTGCTAGAGATCGTGCTAGCGGGGATCAAGAGACCCAGTACTTC
CSARDRASGDQETQYF
>TRBV2|-|TRBJ2-5|-
TGTGCCGGAAGGACGGTAGAAGAGACCCAGTACTTC
CAGRTVEETQYF
>TRBV6-6|few|TRBJ2-1|-
TGTGCCAGCAGCAGGGTTGAGCAGTTCTTC
CASSRVEQFF
>TRBV12-3/TRBV12-4|-|TRBJ2-7|-
TGTGCCAGCAGTTTTTCAGTGGGAGTATACGAGCAGTACTTC
CASSFSVGVYEQYF
>TRBV20-1|few|TRBJ2-7|TRBD2
TGCAGTGCCATGGGACTAGCGGGATACGAGAACTTTTACGAGCAGTACTTC
CSAMGLAGYENFYEQYF
>TRBV7-2|-|TRBJ1-2|-
TGTGCCAGCAGGCCATCGCTCGGGGGCGACAGCTCTGGCTACACCTTC
CASRPSLGGDSSGYTF
>TRBV29-1|-|TRBJ2-7|-
TGCAGCGTTGGTGGGTTGGAGCAGTACTTC
CSVGGLEQYF
>TRBV6-1|-|TRBJ1-2|TRBD1
TGTGCCAGCAGTGAGGAGGGACAGCTGGTAGGCATCTATGGCTACACCTTC
CASSEEGQLVGIYGYTF
>TRBV28|-|TRBJ2-7|-
TGTGCCAGCAGTGTAGCGGGACAGTACTACGAGCAGTACTTC
CASSVAGQYYEQYF
>TRBV7-2|-|TRBJ2-1|-
TGTGCCAGCAGCGCCAGGGCCTACAATGAGCAGTTCTTC
CASSARAYNEQFF
>TRBV20-1|few|TRBJ2-1|TRBD2
TGCAGTGCTAGGGGACTAGCGGGAGTTTCTGAGCAGTTCTTC
CSARGLAGVSEQFF
>TRBV13|-|TRBJ2-5|TRBD2
TGTGCCAGCAGTCCCAGCGGGAGGCCAGGAGAGACCCAGTACTTC
CASSPSGRPGETQYF
>TRBV24-1|-|TRBJ1-2|TRBD1
TGTGCCACCAGTGATCCCTCAGTGGACAGGGGCGACACTAACTATGGCTACACCTTC
CATSDPSVDRGDTNYGYTF
>TRBV5-1|-|TRBJ2-5|-
TGCGCCAGCAGACCGAACGGGGGTTCCCAAGAGACCCAGTACTTC
CASRPNGGSQETQYF
>TRBV7-2|-|TRBJ2-4|-
TGTGCCAGCAGCTTGGGGGCCCTGGGACGATACATTCAGTACTTC
CASSLGALGRYIQYF
>TRBV7-2|many|TRBJ2-5|-
TGTGCCAGCAGCACGCTGACAGGCAGGGGGACTGAGACCCAGTACTTC
CASSTLTGRGTETQYF
>TRBV7-2|-|TRBJ1-1|-
TGTGCCAGCAGCGTCCGAACAAACACTGAAGCTTTCTTT
CASSVRTNTEAFF
>TRBV4-3|-|TRBJ2-7|TRBD1
TGCGCCAGCAGCCACGGACAGGGGGCCAACAATGAGCAGTACTTC
CASSHGQGANNEQYF
>TRBV27|-|TRBJ2-1|TRBD2
TGTGCCAGCAATCCCCGGGGGACTAGCGGGAGATACCGCTCCTACAATGAGCAGTTCTTC
CASNPRGTSGRYRSYNEQFF
>TRBV29-1|-|TRBJ1-1|-
TGCAGCGGTCTCCGGGACACAAACACTGAAGCTTTCTTT
CSGLRDTNTEAFF
>TRBV29-1|-|TRBJ2-5|-
TGCAGCGTTGTTAAGGCTCAAGAGACCCAGTACTTC
CSVVKAQETQYF
>TRBV24-1|many|TRBJ2-1|-
TGTGCCACCAGTGATGCGCGGGGCAATGAGCAGTTCTTC
CATSDARGNEQFF
>TRBV4-3|once|TRBJ2-1|-
TGCGCCAGCAGCCAAGAATGGCGGATGACCTACAATGAGCAGTTCTTC
CASSQEWRMTYNEQFF
>TRBV15|few|TRBJ2-3|TRBD2
TGTGCCACCAGCAGGACTAGCGGAGTCACAGATACGCAGTATTTT
CATSRTSGVTDTQYF
>TRBV6-6|-|TRBJ1-5|-
TGTGCCAGCAGTTATGAGGGGACTAGCGATCAGCCCCAGCATTTT
CASSYEGTSDQPQHF
>TRBV30|-|TRBJ1-5|-
TGTGCCTGGGGGGGAGGCAATCAGCCCCAGCATTTT
CAWGGGNQPQHF
>TRBV7-2|-|TRBJ2-3|TRBD1
TGTGCCAGCAGCTTAGTCTCCGGGACAGGGGGCCCAGATACGCAGTATTTT
CASSLVSGTGGPDTQYF
>TRBV10-2|many|TRBJ2-1|TRBD2
TGCGCCAGCATGGAGCGGGAGTATGCCCGCGGCAATGAGCAGTTCTTC
CASMEREYARGNEQFF
>TRBV9|-|TRBJ2-1|TRBD1
TGTGCCAGCAGCGGAACAGGGGTCTCCTACAATGAGCAGTTCTTC
CASSGTGVSYNEQFF
>TRBV30|-|TRBJ1-2|-
TGTGCCTGGAGTGCCAACTATGGCTACACCTTC
CAWSANYGYTF
>TRBV6-5|-|TRBJ1-2|TRBD1
TGTGCCAGCAGTTACTCTGGGGGACAGGCACCCAGTGGCTACACCTTC
CASSYSGGQAPSGYTF
>TRBV12-3/TRBV12-4|-|TRBJ2-1|-
TGTGCCAGCAGTCCCCCCCGAAGGGGATGGGGCAATGAGCAGTTCTTC
CASSPPRRGWGNEQFF
>TRBV28|-|TRBJ2-2|-
TGTGCCAGCAGGAGCCAACCCCGAACAGGGACCGCCGGGGAGCTGTTTTTT
CASRSQPRTGTAGELFF
>TRBV25-1|-|TRBJ2-7|-
TGTGCCAGCAGTGACTTCCGTGCCTCCGGGGGCTACGAGCAGTACTTC
CASSDFRASGGYEQYF
>TRBV10-3|few|TRBJ2-2|-
TGTGCCATCAAAGGGGGAATCGACACCGGGGAGCTGTTTTTT
CAIKGGIDTGELFF
>TRBV6-5|-|TRBJ2-4|-
TGTGCCAGCAGTCCAACGGGCCGCCTAGCCAAAAACATTCAGTACTTC
CASSPTGRLAKNIQYF
>TRBV9|many|TRBJ2-3|TRBD2
TGTGCCAGCAGCGTAGGACTAGCGGAAACAGATACGCAGTATTTT
CASSVGLAETDTQYF
>TRBV29-1|-|TRBJ1-1|-
TGCAGCGTTGAGGCTCGTCAGCCGTCCTCTGAAGCTTTCTTT
CSVEARQPSSEAFF
>TRBV5-1|few|TRBJ2-3|TRBD2
TGCGCCAGCAGCTTGGAGGCCAGACTAGCGGAGATAGATACGCAGTATTTT
CASSLEARLAEIDTQYF
>TRBV30|-|TRBJ2-4|-
TGTGCCTGGAGTGTACAACGAGACATTCAGTACTTC
CAWSVQRDIQYF
>TRBV7-2|-|TRBJ2-7|TRBD2
TGTGCCAGCAGCCGTTCCGGGACTAATCCCTACGAGCAGTACTTC
CASSRSGTNPYEQYF
>TRBV6-6|-|TRBJ2-3|-
TGTGCCAGCCACGACAGCACAGATACGCAGTATTTT
CASHDSTDTQYF
>TRBV20-1|-|TRBJ1-2|-
TGCAGTGCTAGATCTTGGGACCCCGATAACTATGGCTACACCTTC
CSARSWDPDNYGYTF
>TRBV9|once|TRBJ2-3|-
TGTGCCAGCAGCGTAGGTGGTGCGGACACAGATACGCAGTATTTT
CASSVGGADTDTQYF
>TRBV7-2|-|TRBJ2-5|TRBD2
TGTGCCAGCAGCTTAGAGTCTAGCGGGAGAAATGCTCGAGAGACCCAGTACTTC
CASSLESSGRNARETQYF
>TRBV7-2|-|TRBJ1-5|-
TGTGCCAGCAGCTCTTCTGCGGGGGCTAACAATCAGCCCCAGCATTTT
CASSSSAGANNQPQHF
>TRBV7-9|few|TRBJ2-3|TRBD2
TGTGCCAGCAGCCCTGGTGGTCGGGGCGGGAGGGCCACAGATACGCAGTATTTT
CASSPGGRGGRATDTQYF
>TRBV2|-|TRBJ2-7|-
TGTGCCAGCACCACGGACGGGGACGAGCAGTACTTC
CASTTDGDEQYF
>TRBV28|-|TRBJ2-5|-
TGTGCCAGCACGGTGCAGGGATGGGGCAATGAGCAGTACTTC
CASTVQGWGNEQYF
>TRBV7-2|-|TRBJ2-5|-
TGTGCCAGCAGGAAGACAGCGCAAGAGACCCAGTACTTC
CASRKTAQETQYF
>TRBV7-9|-|TRBJ1-2|-
TGTGCCAGCAGCCAAACTGCTCGGACCTATCTTAACTATGGCTACACCTTC
CASSQTARTYLNYGYTF
>TRBV7-7|-|TRBJ2-3|TRBD1
TGTGCTAGCAGCAGTCGCCCAGGGGGACGTACGCAGTATTTT
CASSSRPGGRTQYF
>TRBV29-1|-|TRBJ2-1|TRBD1
TGCAGCAGCTCTCAGGGGGCCGTCAATGAGCAGTTCTTC
CSSSQGAVNEQFF
>TRBV20-1|-|TRBJ1-4|-
TGCAGTGCGCGAACAGGAAGGTTCGAAATACTGTTTTTT
CSARTGRFEILFF
>TRBV2|few|TRBJ2-1|TRBD2
TGTGCCAGCAGTTTAGCGGGTATCCTCTACAATGAGCAGTTCTTC
CASSLAGILYNEQFF